The rows below give T cell receptor beta chains drawn from one sample of a study of T cells in localized non-small cell lung cancer. Assay used: immunoSEQ multiplex PCR; TCRdb lists only in-frame clones, some missing. The table records 25,000 to 30,000 clones, 80% to 85% of them present only once. This sample comprised peripheral blood, obtained before any cancer treatment. The receptor set was obtained from a woman aged 40 to 75 with stage I lung adenocarcinoma. Each CDR3 is given with its conserved first and last residue. The D gene is left open where the match is weak. Size values are once, few and many counts, or a class for expanded clones, and some rows have none.

cdr3_aa cdr3_nt clone_size d_call j_call v_call
CASSAWETGETGELFF TGTGCCAGCAGTGCCTGGGAGACAGGGGAGACCGGGGAGCTGTTTTTT NA TRBD1 TRBJ2-2 TRBV25-1
CASSLQSGGAVDTQYF TGTGCCAGCAGCTTACAAAGCGGGGGGGCAGTAGATACGCAGTATTTT NA TRBD2 TRBJ2-3 TRBV7-2
CAILGPGQGIYEQYF TGTGCCATCTTGGGCCCGGGACAGGGGATCTACGAGCAGTACTTC NA TRBD1 TRBJ2-7 TRBV10-3
CASSSGTRGEQYF TGCGCCAGCAGCTCCGGGACACGCGGCGAGCAGTACTTC NA NA TRBJ2-7 TRBV5-1
CASSGTGGTHQPQHF TGTGCCAGCAGCGGGACAGGGGGCACCCATCAGCCCCAGCATTTT NA TRBD1 TRBJ1-5 TRBV7-9
CASSFSGTGNQPQHF TGTGCCAGCAGTTTCTCCGGGACGGGGAATCAGCCCCAGCATTTT NA NA TRBJ1-5 TRBV27
CASSLRDRGAVQYF TGTGCCAGCAGTTTGCGGGACAGGGGGGCGGTGCAGTACTTC NA TRBD1 TRBJ2-7 TRBV27
CSVELADTQYF TGCAGCGTTGAACTGGCAGATACGCAGTATTTT NA NA TRBJ2-3 TRBV29-1
CASSVEAFSYNEQFF TGTGCCAGCAGCGTAGAGGCTTTTTCCTACAATGAGCAGTTCTTC few NA TRBJ2-1 TRBV9
CASSFLGPGGGGEKLFF TGTGCCAGCAGCTTCTTAGGGCCTGGAGGTGGCGGAGAAAAACTGTTTTTT NA NA TRBJ1-4 TRBV11-2
CASSPPASTDTQYF TGTGCCAGCTCACCACCGGCTAGCACAGATACGCAGTATTTT NA NA TRBJ2-3 TRBV18
CASSLGFEAFF TGTGCCAGCAGCTTGGGTTTTGAAGCTTTCTTT NA NA TRBJ1-1 TRBV7-9
CAWRDRASPGAFF TGTGCCTGGAGGGACAGGGCCTCACCGGGGGCTTTCTTT NA TRBD1 TRBJ1-1 TRBV30
CASSLRGGNTEAFF TGCGCCAGCAGCTTGAGAGGGGGTAACACTGAAGCTTTCTTT NA NA TRBJ1-1 TRBV5-1
CASSGRGSGANVLTF TGTGCCAGCAGTGGAAGGGGCTCTGGGGCCAACGTCCTGACTTTC once NA TRBJ2-6 TRBV2
CASSKEGTGHNEQFF TGTGCCAGCAGCAAAGAGGGGACAGGTCACAATGAGCAGTTCTTC NA NA TRBJ2-1 TRBV21-1
CASSSGTDYGQPQHF TGTGCCAGCAGCTCTGGGACAGATTACGGTCAGCCCCAGCATTTT NA TRBD1 TRBJ1-5 TRBV7-2